The 11 T cell receptor beta chains listed next were all sequenced from one sample in a study of cytomegalovirus exposure and HLA in healthy donors. Primers for the PCR totalled 60 Vbeta and 13 Jbeta. Sequencing was performed with immunoSEQ multiplex PCR; in TCRdb, only in-frame clones are kept and a portion is missing. The data contain approximately 290,000 clones, 80% of them singletons. The sample taken for sequencing was PBMCs. The receptors were gathered from a girl aged 2-10 years in good health and CMV-seronegative.

This chain connects TRBV18 to TRBJ2-5; D possibly corresponds to TRBD2 (5 bases). CDR3 length: 17 residues. In germline, CDR1 is KGHSH, CDR2 LQKENI. The V and J ends lost 1 base and 2 bases respectively, with 17 bases between them. The CDR3 region is CASSPLLNSVAQETQYF. The CDR3 DNA follows: TGTGCCAGCTCACCACTTTTGAATAGCGTGGCTCAAGAGACCCAGTACTTC.

The chain combines TRBV6-5 with TRBJ2-7, with D perhaps matching TRBD1 (6 bases). Germline V gene lookup returns CDR1 MNHEY and CDR2 SVGAGI. The CDR3 runs 11 residues. Trimming took 5 bases from V and 9 from J, leaving 11 bases between them. The CDR3 nucleotides are TGTGCCAGCAGTGACGCGGACAGGCAGTACTTC. Translation gives CASSDADRQYF.

J is TRBJ1-5 and V is TRBV15; possibly TRBD1 for D (5 bases). Germline V gene sequence: CDR1 LNHNV, CDR2 YYDKDF (reference sequence). This CDR3 has 16 residues. The ends were cut back, 1 base at V and 0 bases at J, with 10 bases in the middle. The CDR3 protein is CATSRVDSDSNQPQHF. The CDR3 coding sequence is TGTGCCACCAGCAGAGTCGACAGCGATAGCAATCAGCCCCAGCATTTT.

The chain recombines TRBV6-6 with TRBJ2-5; D possibly corresponds to TRBD1 (6 bases). The DNA end is a closer match to TRBJ2-7, so the J assignment may be wrong. From germline, CDR1 is MNHNY and CDR2 SVGAGI (reference sequence). This CDR3 is 14 amino acids long. CDR3 DNA: TGTGCCAGCAGCATTGTCAGGGGACCCTACGAGCAGTACTTC. Its translation is CASSIVRGPYEQYF.

This clone has only one observation. For the CDR3, the DNA is TGTGCCAGCAGTCCGAGGGCAGGGGAGTTTGGTCAGCCCCAGCATTTT. Its protein is CASSPRAGEFGQPQHF. J is TRBJ1-5 and V is TRBV28; TRBD1 might be the D (6 bases). V was clipped by 5 bases and J by 6 bases, with 20 bases between them. The CDR3 extends over 16 amino acids. The germline CDR1 and CDR2 sequences are MDHEN and SYDVKM.

This rearrangement joins TRBV6-6 to TRBJ2-7; D might be TRBD1 (6 bases). The CDR3 spans 14 residues. CDR1 is MNHNY, CDR2 SVGAGI, per germline (reference sequence). Between the trimmed V and J ends, which lost 2 bases and 4 bases, there was a span of 12 bases. The CDR3: CASSYTIRGYEQYF. The CDR3 DNA reads TGTGCCAGCAGTTACACTATAAGGGGGTACGAGCAGTACTTC.

The chain carries TRBV29-1 and TRBJ1-3; unclear D gene. CDR1 and CDR2 from the germline V gene are SQVTM and ANQGSEA. V was shortened by 7 bases and J by 4 bases, with 17 bases between the two germline ends. CDR3 size: 14 residues. The CDR3 bases are TGCAGCGCTAAAACGGGAAGAAGCGGAAACACCATATATTTT. Translated, it gives CSAKTGRSGNTIYF. Using reference TRBV29-1 and TRBJ1-3 for the parts outside the CDR3, the full variable domain is SAVISQKPSRDICQRGTSLTIQCQVDSQVTMMFWYRQQPGQSLTLIATANQGSEATYESGFVIDKFPISRPNLTFSTLTVSNMSPEDSSIYLCSAKTGRSGNTIYFGEGSWLTVV.

This chain joins TRBV5-1 and TRBJ1-3; unclear D gene. This CDR3 is built from 15 residues. Germline CDR1 is SGHRS and CDR2 is YFSETQ. V was shortened by 0 bases and J by 0 bases, with 7 bases between the two germline ends. The CDR3, as DNA: TGCGCCAGCAGCTTGGACGGTAGCTCTGGAAACACCATATATTTT. This translates into CASSLDGSSGNTIYF.

The J gene is TRBJ1-1, the V gene TRBV29-1; no definite D call. Germline V gene data show CDR1 as SQVTM and CDR2 as ANQGSEA. Trimming removed 3 bases at V and 1 base at J, with 6 bases between. The CDR3 is 12 amino acids. The CDR3 region is CSVDLANTEAFF. CDR3 sequence (DNA): TGCAGCGTTGATTTGGCGAACACTGAAGCTTTCTTT.

The chain employs TRBV19 and TRBJ1-6; no reliable D call. Per germline, CDR1 LNHDA and CDR2 SQIVND (reference sequence). This CDR3 contains 14 residues. V lost 4 bases and J 6 bases, leaving 10 bases between the germline ends. The CDR3 sequence: CASSNPPSNSPLHF. The CDR3 nucleotides are TGTGCCAGTAGTAATCCCCCCAGTAATTCACCCCTCCACTTT.

This clone was recorded only once. The chain uses TRBV10-3 and TRBJ2-1; 7 bases map to TRBD1. Germline-derived CDR1 and CDR2 are ENHRY and SYGVKD. The V segment lost 3 bases and the J segment 3 bases; nucleotides outside the gene matches: 11. This CDR3 is 17 amino acids long. The CDR3 DNA reads as TGTGCCATCAGTGACTATAGGACAGGAGGTATCTACAATGAGCAGTTCTTC. This gives the protein CAISDYRTGGIYNEQFF.